This T cell receptor (beta chain) was sequenced for a study of molecular identifiers for immune sequencing clone quantification. TCRdb re-called the PCR reads through MiXCR, storing one row per CDR3 protein. Of tens of thousands of distinct CDR3 sequences listed, about a fifth were seen once; the top ten hold more than 1.4%. The CDR3 runs 15 residues. Germline CDR1 reads SGHRS; CDR2 reads YFSETQ. V was clipped by 3 bases and J by 2 bases; unmatched bases: 5. The chain has TRBV5-1 and TRBJ2-7, with 10 bases lining up with TRBD2. This clonotype was sampled from a human donor in good health. Some libraries in this study had Jurkat cell RNA spiked in. Sequences were obtained from naive CD8+ T cells from blood, with Jurkat cell RNA spiked in. As for subset: FACS-sorted CD8+CD4-CCR7+CD45RA+ naive T cells. The CDR3, as DNA: TGCGCCAGCAGCTGGACTAGCGGTTATGCCTACGAGCAGTACTTC. Encoded protein: CASSWTSGYAYEQYF.